This T cell receptor beta chain was captured in a study of somatic mutations in cytotoxic T cells in rheumatoid arthritis. Assay: immunoSEQ multiplex PCR; the TCRdb copy retains only in-frame clones and omits some. Of 18,000 or so clones listed, around 67% were seen once; the top ten hold roughly a fifth. Looked up from germline, CDR1 is MNHNS and CDR2 is SASEGT. V lost 0 bases to trimming and J lost 7 bases; unmatched junction nucleotides: 11. There are 17 residues in the CDR3. Overall study findings and caveats: Comparison of CD8+ T-cell clonality between rheumatoid arthritis patients and age-matched healthy controls yielded no significant difference.

As regards this clone: What it binds is unknown.

This chain uses TRBV6-1 with TRBJ2-2, with 7 nucleotides matching TRBD2. This receptor was taken from a woman aged 60-75 years in good health. Sequences were obtained from CD8+ T cells sorted from blood. The CDR3 DNA is TGTGCCAGCAGTGAAGCGGCTGGAACTAGCGTCAGCGGGGAGCTGTTTTTT. This translates into CASSEAAGTSVSGELFF.